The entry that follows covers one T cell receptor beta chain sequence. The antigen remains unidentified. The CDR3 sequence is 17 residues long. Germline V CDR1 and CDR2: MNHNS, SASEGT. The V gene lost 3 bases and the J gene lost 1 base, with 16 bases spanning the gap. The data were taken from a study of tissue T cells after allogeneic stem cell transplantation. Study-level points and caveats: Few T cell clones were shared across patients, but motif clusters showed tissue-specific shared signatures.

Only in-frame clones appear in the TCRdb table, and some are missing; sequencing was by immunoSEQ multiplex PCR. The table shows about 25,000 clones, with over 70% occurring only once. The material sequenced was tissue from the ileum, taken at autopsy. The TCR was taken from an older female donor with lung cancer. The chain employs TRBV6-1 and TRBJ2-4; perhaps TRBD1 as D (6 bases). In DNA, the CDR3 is TGTGCCAGCAGTGATACTGACAGGCCTCGGGCCAAAAACATTCAGTACTTC. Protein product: CASSDTDRPRAKNIQYF.